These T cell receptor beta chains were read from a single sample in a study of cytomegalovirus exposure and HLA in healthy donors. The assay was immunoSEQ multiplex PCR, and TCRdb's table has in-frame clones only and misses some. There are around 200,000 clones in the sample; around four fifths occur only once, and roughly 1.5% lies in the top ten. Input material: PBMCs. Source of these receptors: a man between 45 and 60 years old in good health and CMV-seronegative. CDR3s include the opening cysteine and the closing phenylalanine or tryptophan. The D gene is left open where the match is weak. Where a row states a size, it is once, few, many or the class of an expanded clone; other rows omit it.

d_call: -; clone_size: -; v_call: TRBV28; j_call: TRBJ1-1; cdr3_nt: TGTGCCAGCAGTTTGTCCAGGGCGAACACTGAAGCTTTCTTT; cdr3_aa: CASSLSRANTEAFF
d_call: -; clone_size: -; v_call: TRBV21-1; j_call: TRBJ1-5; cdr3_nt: TGTGCCAGCAGCAAAGACCGGGACAGTAGCAATCAGCCCCAGCATTTT; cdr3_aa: CASSKDRDSSNQPQHF
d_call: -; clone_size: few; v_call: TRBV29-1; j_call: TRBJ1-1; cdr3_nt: TGCAGCGCCACCGACATCACTGAAGCTTTCTTT; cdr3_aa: CSATDITEAFF
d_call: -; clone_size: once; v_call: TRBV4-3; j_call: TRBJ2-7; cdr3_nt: TGCGCCAGCAGCCAGGAACAGGGAAGAGGGTCCTACGAGCAGTACTTC; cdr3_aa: CASSQEQGRGSYEQYF
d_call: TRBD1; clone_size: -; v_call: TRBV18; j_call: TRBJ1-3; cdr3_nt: TGTGCCAGCTCACCGGACAGGACGATCTCCGGAAACACCATATATTTT; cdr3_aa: CASSPDRTISGNTIYF
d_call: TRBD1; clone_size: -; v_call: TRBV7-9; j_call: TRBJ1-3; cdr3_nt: TGTGCCAGCAGCTCGGGACAGGGAGCCTCTGGAAACACCATATATTTT; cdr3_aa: CASSSGQGASGNTIYF
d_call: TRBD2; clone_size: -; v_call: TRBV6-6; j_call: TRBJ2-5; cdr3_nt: TGTGCCAGCAGACCCGAGAGTAGCGGGAACCAAGAGACCCAGTACTTC; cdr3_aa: CASRPESSGNQETQYF
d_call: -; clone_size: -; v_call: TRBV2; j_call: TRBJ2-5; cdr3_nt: TGTGCCAGCAGTGAAAACTTGGAGGGCCAGACCCAGTACTTC; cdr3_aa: CASSENLEGQTQYF
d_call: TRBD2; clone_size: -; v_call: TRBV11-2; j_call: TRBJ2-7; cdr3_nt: TGTGCCAGCAGCCCAAGGACTAGGGTTTTCAATAATATCTACGAGCAGTACTTC; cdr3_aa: CASSPRTRVFNNIYEQYF
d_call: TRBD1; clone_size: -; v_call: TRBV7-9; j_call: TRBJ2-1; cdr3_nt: TGTGCCACCATGACCGGGACAGGGATTACCAATGAGCAGTTCTTC; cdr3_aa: CATMTGTGITNEQFF
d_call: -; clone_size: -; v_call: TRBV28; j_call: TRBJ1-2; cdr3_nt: TGTGCCAGCAGTTTAGTAGGGGCTCCCTATGGCTACACCTTC; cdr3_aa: CASSLVGAPYGYTF
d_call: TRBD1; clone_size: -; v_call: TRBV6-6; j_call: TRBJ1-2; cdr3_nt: TGTGCCAGCAGTTCAGCAGGACAGGGAAACTATGGCTACACCTTC; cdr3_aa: CASSSAGQGNYGYTF
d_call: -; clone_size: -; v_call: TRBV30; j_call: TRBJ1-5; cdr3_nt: TGTGCCTGGAGTGTATTCGGGTACGGTCAGCCCCAGCATTTT; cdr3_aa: CAWSVFGYGQPQHF
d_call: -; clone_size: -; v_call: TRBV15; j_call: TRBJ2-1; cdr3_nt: TGTGCCACCAGCAGGAGGGGGGGCGCGGCGGGGACCTACAATGAGCAGTTCTTC; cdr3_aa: CATSRRGGAAGTYNEQFF
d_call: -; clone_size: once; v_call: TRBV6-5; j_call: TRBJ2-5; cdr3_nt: TGTGCCAGCACCTTTACGGACTCCCGTGGAGAGACCCAGTACTTC; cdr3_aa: CASTFTDSRGETQYF
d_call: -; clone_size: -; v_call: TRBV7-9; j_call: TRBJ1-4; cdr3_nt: TGTTCCAGCAGCCGGGATAATGAAAAACTGTTTTTT; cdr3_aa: CSSSRDNEKLFF
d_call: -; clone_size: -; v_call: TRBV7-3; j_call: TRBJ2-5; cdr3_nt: TGTGCCAGCAGCTTAAAACAGGGCGAGACCCAGTACTTC; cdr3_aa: CASSLKQGETQYF
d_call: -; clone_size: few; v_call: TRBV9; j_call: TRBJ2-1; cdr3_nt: TGTGCCAGCAGCGTAGGGACAGCCTACAATGAGCAGTTCTTC; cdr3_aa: CASSVGTAYNEQFF
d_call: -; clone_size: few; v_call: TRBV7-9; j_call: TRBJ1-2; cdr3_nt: TGTTCCAGCAGCTTAAGTGATGGGGCCGAATTAAACACCTTC; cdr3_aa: CSSSLSDGAELNTF
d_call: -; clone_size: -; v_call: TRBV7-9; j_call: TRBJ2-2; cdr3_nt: TGTGCCAGCAGCTTACGGGGTCGGGAGCTGTTTTTT; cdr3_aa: CASSLRGRELFF
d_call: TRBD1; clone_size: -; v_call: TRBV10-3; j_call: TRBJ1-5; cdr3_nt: TGTGCCATCAGTGAGGACCAAGGGGGCCGTCAGCCCCAGCATTTT; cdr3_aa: CAISEDQGGRQPQHF
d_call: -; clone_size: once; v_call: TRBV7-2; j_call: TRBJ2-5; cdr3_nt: TGTGCCAGCGGGGGGGCCGGTGGAGAGACCCAGTACTTC; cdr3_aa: CASGGAGGETQYF
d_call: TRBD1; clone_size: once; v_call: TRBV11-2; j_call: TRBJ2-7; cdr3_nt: TGTGCCAGCAGCTTAATGTTTGGCGGGACAGGGGGCTACGAGCAGTACTTC; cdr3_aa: CASSLMFGGTGGYEQYF
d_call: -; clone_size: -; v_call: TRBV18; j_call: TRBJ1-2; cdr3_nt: TGTGCCAGCTCACCACCCGCATCCAGATATGACTACACCTTC; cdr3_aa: CASSPPASRYDYTF
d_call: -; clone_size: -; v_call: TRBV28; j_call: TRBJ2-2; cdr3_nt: TGTGCCAGCAGTTTTGACAGAAGTAACACCGGGGAGCTGTTTTTT; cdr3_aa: CASSFDRSNTGELFF
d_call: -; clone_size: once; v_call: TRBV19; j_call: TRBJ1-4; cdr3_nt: TGTGCCAGTAGTTTCGGGTCGAAAACGTATGAAAAACTGTTTTTT; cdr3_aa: CASSFGSKTYEKLFF
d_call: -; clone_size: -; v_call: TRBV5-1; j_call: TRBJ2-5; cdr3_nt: TGCGCCAGCAGCAGTACTGCGGCCCAGTACTTC; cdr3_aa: CASSSTAAQYF
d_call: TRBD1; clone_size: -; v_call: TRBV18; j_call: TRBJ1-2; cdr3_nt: TGTGCCAGCTCACCACCGGGGGACAGGGGTGGCTACACCTTC; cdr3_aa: CASSPPGDRGGYTF
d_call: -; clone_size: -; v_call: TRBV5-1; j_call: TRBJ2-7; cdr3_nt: TGCGCCAGCAGCTTGAGGGAGAGCTACGAGCAGTACTTC; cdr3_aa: CASSLRESYEQYF
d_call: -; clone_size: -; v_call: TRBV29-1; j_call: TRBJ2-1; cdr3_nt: TGCAGCGTTCAGGGACAAGACCCCTACAATGAGCAGTTCTTC; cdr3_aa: CSVQGQDPYNEQFF
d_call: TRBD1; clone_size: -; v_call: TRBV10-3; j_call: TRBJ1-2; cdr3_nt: TGTGCCAGCAGAACAGGGGATCTTAACTATGGCTACACCTTC; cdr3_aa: CASRTGDLNYGYTF
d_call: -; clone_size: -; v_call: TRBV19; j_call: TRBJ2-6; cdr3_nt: TGTGCCAGTAGTATAATTCCGCGGCACTCTGGGGCCAACGTCCTGACTTTC; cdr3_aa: CASSIIPRHSGANVLTF
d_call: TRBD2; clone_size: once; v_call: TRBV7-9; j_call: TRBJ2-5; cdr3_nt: TGTGCCAGCAGTCAACTAGCGGGGGGTACGGAGACCCAGTACTTC; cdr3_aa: CASSQLAGGTETQYF
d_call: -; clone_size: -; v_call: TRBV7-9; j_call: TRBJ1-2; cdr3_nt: TGTGCCAGCAGCTCCCTAAGGGGCCACAACAACATCTATGGCTACACCTTC; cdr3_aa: CASSSLRGHNNIYGYTF
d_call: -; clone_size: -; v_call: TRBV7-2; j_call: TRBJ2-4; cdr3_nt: TGTGCCAGCAGCCTGTCGGCGGACAGTAATATAGCCAAAAACATTCAGTACTTC; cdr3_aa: CASSLSADSNIAKNIQYF
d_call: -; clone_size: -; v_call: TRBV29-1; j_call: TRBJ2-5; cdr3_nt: TGCAGCGTTCACAGCCAAGAGACCCAGTACTTC; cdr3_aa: CSVHSQETQYF
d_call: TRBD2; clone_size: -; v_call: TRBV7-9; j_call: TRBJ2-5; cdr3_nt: TGTGCCAGCAAGACTAGCGGGGGGGAGACCCAGTACTTC; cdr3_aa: CASKTSGGETQYF
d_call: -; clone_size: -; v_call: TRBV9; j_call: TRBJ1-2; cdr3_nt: TGTGCCAGCAGCTCAGTCCCCGGGTCTTATGGCTACACCTTC; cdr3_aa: CASSSVPGSYGYTF
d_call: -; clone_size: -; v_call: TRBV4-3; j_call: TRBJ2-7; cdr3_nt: TGCGCCAGCAGCCAAACCCTAGGACAACCCTCCTACGAGCAGTACTTC; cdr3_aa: CASSQTLGQPSYEQYF
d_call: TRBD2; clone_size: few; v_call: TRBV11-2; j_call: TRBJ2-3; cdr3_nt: TGTGCCAGCAGCCCCCAGACTAGCGGGGGACCCACAGATACGCAGTATTTT; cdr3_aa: CASSPQTSGGPTDTQYF
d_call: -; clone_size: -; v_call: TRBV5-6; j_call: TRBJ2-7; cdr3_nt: TGTGCCAGCAGCTCTATTTATACAGGGACATCCTACGAGCAGTACTTC; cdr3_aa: CASSSIYTGTSYEQYF
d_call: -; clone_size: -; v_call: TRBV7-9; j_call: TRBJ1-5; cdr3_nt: TGTTCCAGCAGCTTGGAGCAGGGAGGCCCCAATCAGCCCCAGCATTTT; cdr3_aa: CSSSLEQGGPNQPQHF
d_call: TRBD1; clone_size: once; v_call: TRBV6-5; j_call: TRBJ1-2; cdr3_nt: TGTGCCAGCAGTTTTTGGACAGGGGATACGGGTGGCTACACCTTC; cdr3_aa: CASSFWTGDTGGYTF
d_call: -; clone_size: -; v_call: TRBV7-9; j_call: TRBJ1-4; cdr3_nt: TGTGCCAGCAGCCCGGGGACTGCGAGAGGAAGTGAAAAACTGTTTTTT; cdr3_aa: CASSPGTARGSEKLFF
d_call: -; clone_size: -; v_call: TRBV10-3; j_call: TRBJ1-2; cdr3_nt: TGTGCCATCAGTGAACCGGGGGGGCAGATCTATGGCTACACCTTC; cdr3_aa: CAISEPGGQIYGYTF
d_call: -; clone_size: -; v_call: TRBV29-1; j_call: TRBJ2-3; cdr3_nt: TGCAGCGCCGAAAAGGGGCACCCAGATACGCAGTATTTT; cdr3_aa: CSAEKGHPDTQYF
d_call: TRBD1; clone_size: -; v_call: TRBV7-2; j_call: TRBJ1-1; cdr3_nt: TGTGCCAGCAGCGCCACCGGGACAGCCGAAATTATGAACACTGAAGCTTTCTTT; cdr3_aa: CASSATGTAEIMNTEAFF
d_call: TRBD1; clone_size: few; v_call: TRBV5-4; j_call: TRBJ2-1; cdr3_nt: TGTGCCAGCAGCCAGGGACAGGGGCTGGACAATGAGCAGTTCTTC; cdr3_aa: CASSQGQGLDNEQFF
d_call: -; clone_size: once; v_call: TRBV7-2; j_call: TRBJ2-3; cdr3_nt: TGTGCCAGCACCCAGAACACAGATACGCAGTATTTT; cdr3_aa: CASTQNTDTQYF
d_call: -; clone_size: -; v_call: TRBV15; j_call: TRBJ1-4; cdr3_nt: TGTGCCACCAGCAGAGATTTAGGGGTTCCACGAGAAAAACTGTTTTTT; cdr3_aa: CATSRDLGVPREKLFF
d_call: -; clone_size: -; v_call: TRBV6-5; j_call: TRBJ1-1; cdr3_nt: TGTGCCAGCAGTTACTCTAACAGAATGAACACTGAAGCTTTCTTT; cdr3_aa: CASSYSNRMNTEAFF
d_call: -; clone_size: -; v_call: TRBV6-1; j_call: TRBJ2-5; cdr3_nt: TGTGCCAGCACCTCTATGGAGACCCAGTACTTC; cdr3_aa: CASTSMETQYF
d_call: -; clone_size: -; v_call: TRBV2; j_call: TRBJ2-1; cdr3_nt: TGTGCCAGCAGTGAAGCGGGGGGGCCCTACAATGAGCAGTTCTTC; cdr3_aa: CASSEAGGPYNEQFF
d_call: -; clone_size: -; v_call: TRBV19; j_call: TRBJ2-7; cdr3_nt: TGTGCCGGAAGAACTCAGGGGGAGCAGTACTTC; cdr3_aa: CAGRTQGEQYF